A selection of T cell receptor beta chains follows, all from one sample in a study of T-cell memory formation after mild COVID-19. MiXCR, applied by TCRdb to the 5' RACE reads, yields one record per CDR3 protein. Of about 560,000 distinct CDR3 sequences listed, around 16% are singletons. Sequencing was performed on PBMCs or a T cell subset sorted from them (not recorded which). Source of these receptors: an adult woman who had mild COVID-19 (a few samples of this study predate the infection). Cell type and time point are not known. Each CDR3 is given with its conserved first and last residue. The D gene is left open where the match is weak. Not every row has a clone size; where given, it reads once, few, many or a size class.

>TRBD1|.|TRBJ2-7|TRBV10-3
TGTGCCATCAGGGGTGAGGGGGCTATTTTTTACGAGCAGTACTTC
CAIRGEGAIFYEQYF
>.|.|TRBJ2-6|TRBV6-5
TGTGCCAGCAGTTACGAGGCCTCCATTTCTGGGGCCAACGTCCTGACTTTC
CASSYEASISGANVLTF
>.|.|TRBJ2-7|TRBV20-1
TGCAGTGCTAGAGATAGTCGGCCGCCTGGGAGGGAGCAGTACTTC
CSARDSRPPGREQYF
>.|.|TRBJ2-7|TRBV4-3
TGCGCCAGCAGCCAAACTATTTACTACGAGCAGTACTTC
CASSQTIYYEQYF
>TRBD1|few|TRBJ1-2|TRBV9
TGTGCCAGCAGCGTAGATGCGGACAGGGGTTCTGGCTACACCTTC
CASSVDADRGSGYTF
>TRBD1|few|TRBJ2-1|TRBV6-2/TRBV6-3
TGTGCCAGCAGTTTAATGACAGGGATGTCCTACAATGAGCAGTTCTTC
CASSLMTGMSYNEQFF
>.|few|TRBJ2-6|TRBV30
TGTGCCCTATTCAGGCCTGGGGCCAACGTCCTGACTTTC
CALFRPGANVLTF
>.|.|TRBJ2-7|TRBV12-3/TRBV12-4
TGTGCCAGCAGTTGGAAGGACTGGGCCTACGAGCAGTACTTC
CASSWKDWAYEQYF
>TRBD1|few|TRBJ1-4|TRBV5-1
TGCGCCAGCAGTCACCGGGACAGTAATGAAAAACTGTTTTTT
CASSHRDSNEKLFF
>TRBD2|.|TRBJ2-7|TRBV6-5
TGTGCCAGCAGTACTGGACTAGCGGAAACCTACGAGCAGTACTTC
CASSTGLAETYEQYF
>.|few|TRBJ2-5|TRBV3-1
TGTGCCAGCAGCCAAGATCCGGGCAGGGCTGGAGAGACCCAGTACTTC
CASSQDPGRAGETQYF
>TRBD1|many|TRBJ1-1|TRBV5-1
TGCGCCAGCATACACTACGGACAGGGCAAAGCTGAAGCTTTCTTT
CASIHYGQGKAEAFF
>TRBD2|many|TRBJ2-3|TRBV7-8
TGTGCCAGCAGCTTAGCGGCGGGGGGCCGCCTGTATTTT
CASSLAAGGRLYF
>TRBD2|many|TRBJ2-5|TRBV24-1
TGTGCCACCAGTGACGCAGGGACTAGCGAACAAGAGACCCAGTACTTC
CATSDAGTSEQETQYF
>TRBD2|few|TRBJ2-5|TRBV4-1
TGCGCCAGCAGCCAGGACGGACTAGCGTTCGAGACCCAGTACTTC
CASSQDGLAFETQYF
>TRBD2|few|TRBJ2-1|TRBV20-1
TGCAGTGCTAGCCTACTAGCGGGAATCAGCGATGAGCAGTTCTTC
CSASLLAGISDEQFF
>.|once|TRBJ2-1|TRBV20-1
TGCAGTGCTAGAGGGGGACGGAACCAGCAGTTCTTC
CSARGGRNQQFF
>.|few|TRBJ1-4|TRBV4-1
TGCGCCAGCAGCCAAGATTCCGGAAGATACGAAGAAAAACTGTTTTTT
CASSQDSGRYEEKLFF
>.|few|TRBJ2-7|TRBV11-2
TGTGCCAGCAGCTTAGGGGTCCTCTCGAACGAGCAGTACTTC
CASSLGVLSNEQYF
>.|many|TRBJ2-5|TRBV7-9
TGTGCCAGCAGCTTAGCGGGGAGAGAGACCCAGTACTTC
CASSLAGRETQYF
>TRBD1|.|TRBJ1-6|TRBV7-2
TGTGCCAGCAGCTCACTAATCGACAGGGGTCGGTCACCCCTCCACTTT
CASSSLIDRGRSPLHF
>.|few|TRBJ2-7|TRBV30
TGTGCCTGGACCTCCTCCTACGAGCAGTACTTC
CAWTSSYEQYF
>.|few|TRBJ2-2|TRBV10-3
TGTGCCATCAGTGAGGGAGGGACGACCGGGGAGCTGTTTTTT
CAISEGGTTGELFF
>.|many|TRBJ1-6|TRBV20-1
TGCAGTGCTAGAGACGACGGCAGGGGCTTTAGTTCACCCCTCCACTTT
CSARDDGRGFSSPLHF
>TRBD2|.|TRBJ2-2|TRBV7-9
TGTGCCAGCAGCTCCACCCGACATAGCGGGGCGAACACCGGGGAGCTGTTTTTT
CASSSTRHSGANTGELFF
>.|.|TRBJ2-3|TRBV12-3/TRBV12-4
TGTGCCAGCAGTTTTACGGGGCCCATAGATACGCAGTATTTT
CASSFTGPIDTQYF
>.|few|TRBJ2-5|TRBV5-1
TGCGCCAGCAGCTCGCGGGACCAAGAGACCCAGTACTTC
CASSSRDQETQYF
>TRBD1|many|TRBJ2-6|TRBV7-6
TGTGCCAGCAGCTTCGGACAGGCTGGGGCCAACGTCCTGACTTTC
CASSFGQAGANVLTF
>.|many|TRBJ2-1|TRBV12-3/TRBV12-4
TGTGCCAGCAGTTTAATGGGGGCTGGAGGGCAGTTCTTC
CASSLMGAGGQFF
>.|few|TRBJ1-4|TRBV5-1
TGCGCCAGCAGCTTGGCGAACAGCCATAATGAAAAACTGTTTTTT
CASSLANSHNEKLFF
>.|.|TRBJ2-7|TRBV5-5
TGTGCCAGCGGCTACATCCCCCCCTCCTACGAGCAGTACTTC
CASGYIPPSYEQYF
>.|.|TRBJ1-3|TRBV24-1
TGTGCCACCAGTGCGGGGGAATCTGGAAACACCATATATTTT
CATSAGESGNTIYF
>TRBD2|.|TRBJ2-7|TRBV12-3/TRBV12-4
TGTGCCAGCACCCTAGCGGGGTTACCCTACGAGCAGTACTTC
CASTLAGLPYEQYF
>.|.|TRBJ2-1|TRBV6-2/TRBV6-3
TGTGCCAGCAGTTACTTTAGTAATGAGCAGTTCTTC
CASSYFSNEQFF
>.|few|TRBJ2-7|TRBV7-9
TGTGCCAGCAGCTGGGACTTCTACGAGCAGTACTTC
CASSWDFYEQYF
>TRBD1|few|TRBJ1-2|TRBV23-1
TGCGCCAGCAGTCAATCGTGGACAGGGCCCGATGACTATGGCTACACCTTC
CASSQSWTGPDDYGYTF
>.|few|TRBJ2-7|TRBV7-9
TGTGCCAGCAGCCCGATAGCGGCACCGTCCTACGAGCAGTACTTC
CASSPIAAPSYEQYF
>TRBD1|few|TRBJ1-5|TRBV19
TGTGCCAGTAGTATGGACAGGGGTTACCAGCCCCAGCATTTT
CASSMDRGYQPQHF
>.|many|TRBJ2-3|TRBV24-1
TGTGCCACCAGTGACCGTACCAGCACAGATACGCAGTATTTT
CATSDRTSTDTQYF
>.|.|TRBJ1-3|TRBV20-1
TGCAGTGCTAGGGGCTCGGTGTCTGGAAACACCATATATTTT
CSARGSVSGNTIYF